This T cell receptor (beta chain) was sequenced in a study of CD8 T cells in Susac syndrome (dated by TCRdb to between 2017 and 2020). Context from the whole study: The study used repertoire sequencing to test whether antigen drove CD8+ T cell activation and differentiation in Susac syndrome. The study compared CD8+ T cell repertoire clonality among 12 healthy donors, roughly 14 Susac syndrome patients and 15 multiple sclerosis patients. What the work shows at the level of the full study, not this receptor alone: The TCR sequencing and HLA analysis was acknowledged to have included a relatively small number of individuals.

This clonotype was seen once. Its antigen remains unidentified. The input lacks base qualities; no much larger clone sits a single base away. One read alone provides weak support. RNA was extracted using the RNeasy kit, and roughly 0.5 to 1 ug of the RNA was reverse transcribed with random hexamers. The immunoSEQ multiplex PCR assay, covering 54 Vbeta and 13 Jbeta segments, was used to amplify TCR beta CDR3 regions. To correct PCR amplification bias, a synthetic template baseline was used for both primer optimization and computational correction. The original methods were these. Only productive sequences were kept, with reads annotated to V, D and J genes according to IMGT and analyzed in immunoSEQ Analyzer. Clonality was computed as one minus Shannon entropy normalized by log2 of the number of productive unique sequences. Public and private clones were assessed among the 100 most prevalent clones of each patient and control. Susac-specific clones were defined as absent from healthy and MS cohorts, 1052 published viral clones and other ImmuneACCESS disease sequences. The raw public data were reprocessed by TCRdb itself: fastp quality trimming at Q25, MiXCR clonotype calling, in-frame beta chains only. Each entry merges the rows of one CDR3 protein and shows their most common DNA and genes. The V and J calls here are based on TCRdb, not the publication. The sample table lists some 150,000 distinct CDR3 sequences, around 95% of them with a count of one. 0.14% to 0.15% of the sample belongs to the ten largest clones.

Peripheral blood CD8+ and CD4+ T cells from healthy donors, Susac syndrome patients and multiple sclerosis patients were profiled using high-throughput TCR beta sequencing. The multiple sclerosis controls were treatment-naive patients whose relapsing-remitting disease, either stable or active, fulfilled the revised McDonald criteria. Bulk CD8+ and CD4+ T cells were purified magnetically by negative isolation, whereas CD8+ TEMRA cells were enriched by FACS. Blood was drawn into EDTA tubes, processed within 24 hours, and PBMCs were isolated by density gradient centrifugation. PBMCs intended for TCR sequencing were cryopreserved in liquid nitrogen and were subsequently thawed in a 37 degrees C water bath. The sorted or isolated CD4+, CD8+ and CD8+ TEMRA cells had a purity of 90% or higher. The sequenced sample consisted of CD8+ T cells from PBMCs. The sequence came from a human donor with multiple sclerosis.

For the CDR3, the sequence is CASSENYRAYEQYV. The DNA is as follows: TGTGCCAGCAGCGAAAACTACAGGGCCTACGAGCAGTACGTC. The rearrangement combines TRBV13 with TRBJ2-7; the D segment could be TRBD1, given 6 matching bases. V loses 5 bases, J loses 2 bases, and the germline ends lie 13 bases apart. CDR3 length: 14 amino acids, cysteine to valine. Only the CDR3 part of the read is kept: 42 bases, read in frame from the first base. Looking up the germline V gene (reference sequence) yields CDR1 PRHDT and CDR2 FYEKMQ.